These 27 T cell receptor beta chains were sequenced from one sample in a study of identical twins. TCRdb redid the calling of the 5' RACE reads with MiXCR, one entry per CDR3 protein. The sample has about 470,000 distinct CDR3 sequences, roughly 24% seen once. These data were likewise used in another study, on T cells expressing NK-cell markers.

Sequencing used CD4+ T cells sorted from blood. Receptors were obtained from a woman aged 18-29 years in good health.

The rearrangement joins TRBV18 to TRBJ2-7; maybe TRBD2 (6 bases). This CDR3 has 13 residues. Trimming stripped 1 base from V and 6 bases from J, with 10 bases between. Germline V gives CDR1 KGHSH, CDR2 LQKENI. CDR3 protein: CASSPQDSGEQYF. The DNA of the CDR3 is TGTGCCAGCTCACCACAGGATAGCGGCGAGCAGTACTTC. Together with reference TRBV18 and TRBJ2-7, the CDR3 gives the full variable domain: NAGVMQNPRHLVRRRGQEARLRCSPMKGHSHVYWYRQLPEEGLKFMVYLQKENIIDESGMPKERFSAEFPKEGPSILRIQQVVRGDSAAYFCASSPQDSGEQYFGPGTRLTVT.

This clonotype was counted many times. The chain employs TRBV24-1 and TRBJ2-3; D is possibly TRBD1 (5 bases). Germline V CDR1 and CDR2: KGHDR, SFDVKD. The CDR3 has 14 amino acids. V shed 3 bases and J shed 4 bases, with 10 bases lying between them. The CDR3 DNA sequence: TGTGCCACCAGTGATCCAGGGTCCGCAGATACGCAGTATTTT. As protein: CATSDPGSADTQYF.

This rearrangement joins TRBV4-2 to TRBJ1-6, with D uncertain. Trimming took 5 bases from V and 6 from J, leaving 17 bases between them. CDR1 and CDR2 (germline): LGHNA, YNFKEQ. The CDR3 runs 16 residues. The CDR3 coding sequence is TGTGCCAGCAGCTCAACCGGTCCAGGAGGTAATTCACCCCTCCACTTT. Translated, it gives CASSSTGPGGNSPLHF.

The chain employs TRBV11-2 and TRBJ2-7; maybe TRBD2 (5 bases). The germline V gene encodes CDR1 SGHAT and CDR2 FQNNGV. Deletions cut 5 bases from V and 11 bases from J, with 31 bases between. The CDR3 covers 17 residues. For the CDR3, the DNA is TGTGCCAGCAGCCATGGAGGCAGCGCACTATATCCAACGAAGAAGTACTTC. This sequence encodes CASSHGGSALYPTKKYF.

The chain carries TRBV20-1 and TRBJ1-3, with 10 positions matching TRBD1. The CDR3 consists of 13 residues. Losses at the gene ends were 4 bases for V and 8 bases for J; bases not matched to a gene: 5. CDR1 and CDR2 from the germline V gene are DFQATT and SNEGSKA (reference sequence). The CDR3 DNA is TGCAGTGCTAAACGGGACAGGGGCCACACCATATATTTT. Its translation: CSAKRDRGHTIYF.

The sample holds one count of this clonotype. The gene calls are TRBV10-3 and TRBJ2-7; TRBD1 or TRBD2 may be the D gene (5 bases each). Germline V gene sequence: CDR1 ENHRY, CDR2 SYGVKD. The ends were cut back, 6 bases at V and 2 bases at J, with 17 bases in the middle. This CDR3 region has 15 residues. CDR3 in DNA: TGTGCCATCAGGGAGGAGCTCAGGGCAACCTACGAGCAGTACTTC. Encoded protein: CAIREELRATYEQYF.

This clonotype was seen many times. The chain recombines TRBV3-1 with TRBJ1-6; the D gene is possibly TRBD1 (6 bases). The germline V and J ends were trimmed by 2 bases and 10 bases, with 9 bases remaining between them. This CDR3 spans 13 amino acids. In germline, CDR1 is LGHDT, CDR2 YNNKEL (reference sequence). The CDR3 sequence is CASSQSGDSPLHF. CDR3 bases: TGTGCCAGCAGCCAATCAGGGGACTCACCCCTCCACTTT.

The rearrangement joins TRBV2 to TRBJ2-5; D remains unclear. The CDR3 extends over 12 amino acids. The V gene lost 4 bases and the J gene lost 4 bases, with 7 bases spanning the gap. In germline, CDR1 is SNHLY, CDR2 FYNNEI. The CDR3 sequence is CASSAEPETQYF. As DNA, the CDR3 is TGTGCCAGCAGTGCGGAACCAGAGACCCAGTACTTC. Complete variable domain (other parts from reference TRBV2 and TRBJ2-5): EPEVTQTPSHQVTQMGQEVILRCVPISNHLYFYWYRQILGQKVEFLVSFYNNEISEKSEIFDDQFSVERPDGSNFTLKIRSTKLEDSAMYFCASSAEPETQYFGPGTRLLVL.

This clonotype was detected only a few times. The CDR3 DNA reads TGTGCCAGCAGTTTTCTAGCGGGGGGGCTGGATACGCAGTATTTT. Translation gives CASSFLAGGLDTQYF. This chain joins TRBV12-3 or TRBV12-4 and TRBJ2-3, with TRBD2 matching 12 bases. V trimming: 3 bases; J trimming: 6 bases; junction bases outside the gene matches: 4. There are 15 residues in the CDR3.

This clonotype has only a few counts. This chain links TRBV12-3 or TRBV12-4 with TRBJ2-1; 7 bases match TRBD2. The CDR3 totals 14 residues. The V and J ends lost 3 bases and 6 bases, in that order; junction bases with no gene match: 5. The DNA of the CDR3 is TGTGCCAGCAGTTTCCGGGAGCGGGGCAATGAGCAGTTCTTC. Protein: CASSFRERGNEQFF.

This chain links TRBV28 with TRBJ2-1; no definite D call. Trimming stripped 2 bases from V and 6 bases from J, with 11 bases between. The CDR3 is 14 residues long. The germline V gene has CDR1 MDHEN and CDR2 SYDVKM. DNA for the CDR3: TGTGCCAGCAGTTTAAGGCTTCCCCCCAATGAGCAGTTCTTC. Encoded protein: CASSLRLPPNEQFF.

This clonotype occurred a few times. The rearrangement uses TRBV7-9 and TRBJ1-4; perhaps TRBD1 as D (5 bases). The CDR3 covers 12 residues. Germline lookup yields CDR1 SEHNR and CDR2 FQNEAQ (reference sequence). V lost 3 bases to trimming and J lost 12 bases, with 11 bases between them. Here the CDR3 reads CASSFPGRQLFF. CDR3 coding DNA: TGTGCCAGCAGCTTTCCGGGACGGCAACTGTTTTTT.

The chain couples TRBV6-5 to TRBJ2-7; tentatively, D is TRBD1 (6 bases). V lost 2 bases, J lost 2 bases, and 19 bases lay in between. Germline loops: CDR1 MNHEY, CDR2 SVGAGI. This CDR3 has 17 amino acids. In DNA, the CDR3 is TGTGCCAGCAGTTACAGCCTAAAAACAGGGTTAGCCTACGAGCAGTACTTC. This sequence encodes CASSYSLKTGLAYEQYF.

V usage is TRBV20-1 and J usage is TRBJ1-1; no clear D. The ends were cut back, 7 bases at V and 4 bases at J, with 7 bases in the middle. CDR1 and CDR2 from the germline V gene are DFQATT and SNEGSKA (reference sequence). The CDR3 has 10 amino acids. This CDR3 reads CSESSTEAFF. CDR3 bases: TGCAGTGAATCTAGCACTGAAGCTTTCTTT.

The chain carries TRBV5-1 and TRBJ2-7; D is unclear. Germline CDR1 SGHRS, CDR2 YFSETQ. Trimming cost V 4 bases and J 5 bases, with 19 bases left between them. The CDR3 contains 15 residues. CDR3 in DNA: TGCGCCAGCAGCCTAGGGTTACAGAAAAGCCACGAGCAGTACTTC. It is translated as CASSLGLQKSHEQYF.

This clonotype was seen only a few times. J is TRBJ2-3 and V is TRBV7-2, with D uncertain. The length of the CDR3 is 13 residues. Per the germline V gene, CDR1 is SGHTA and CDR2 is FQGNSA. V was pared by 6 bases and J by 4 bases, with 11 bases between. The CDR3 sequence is CASSFWPADTQYF. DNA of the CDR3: TGTGCCAGCAGTTTCTGGCCTGCAGATACGCAGTATTTT.

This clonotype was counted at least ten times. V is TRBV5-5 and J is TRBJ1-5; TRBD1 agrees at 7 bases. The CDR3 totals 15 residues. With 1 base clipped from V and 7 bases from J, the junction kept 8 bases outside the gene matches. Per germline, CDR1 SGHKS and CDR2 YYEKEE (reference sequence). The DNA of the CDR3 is TGTGCCAGCAGCTTGCAGGGGGACAAAGGGCAGCCCCAGCATTTT. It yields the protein CASSLQGDKGQPQHF.

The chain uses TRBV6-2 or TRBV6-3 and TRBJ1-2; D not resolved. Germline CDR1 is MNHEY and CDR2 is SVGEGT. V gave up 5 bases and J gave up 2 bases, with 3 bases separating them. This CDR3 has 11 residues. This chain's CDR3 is CASSGNYGYTF. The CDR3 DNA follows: TGTGCCAGCAGTGGAAACTATGGCTACACCTTC.

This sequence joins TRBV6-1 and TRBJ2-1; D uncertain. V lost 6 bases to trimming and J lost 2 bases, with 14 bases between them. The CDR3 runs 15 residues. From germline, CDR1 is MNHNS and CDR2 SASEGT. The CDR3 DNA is TGTGCCAGCAGAATAGACTCCACCCCCTACAATGAGCAGTTCTTC. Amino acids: CASRIDSTPYNEQFF.

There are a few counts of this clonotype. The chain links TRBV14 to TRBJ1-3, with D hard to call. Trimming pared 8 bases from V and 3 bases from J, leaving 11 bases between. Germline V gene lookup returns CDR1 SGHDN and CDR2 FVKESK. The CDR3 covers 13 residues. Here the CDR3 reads CASSQLLGNTIYF. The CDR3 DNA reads TGTGCCAGCTCCCAACTCCTTGGAAACACCATATATTTT.

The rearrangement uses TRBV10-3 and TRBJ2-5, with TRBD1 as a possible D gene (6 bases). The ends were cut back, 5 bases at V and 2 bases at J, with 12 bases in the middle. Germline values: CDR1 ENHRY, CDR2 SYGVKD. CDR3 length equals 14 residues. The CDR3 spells CAISNRDRQETQYF. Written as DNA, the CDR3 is TGTGCCATCAGTAACAGGGATCGGCAAGAGACCCAGTACTTC.

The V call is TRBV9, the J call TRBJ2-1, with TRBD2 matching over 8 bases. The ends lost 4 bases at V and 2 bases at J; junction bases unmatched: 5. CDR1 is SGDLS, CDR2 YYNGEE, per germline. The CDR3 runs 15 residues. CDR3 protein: CASSSVAGPYNEQFF. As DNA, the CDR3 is TGTGCCAGCAGCTCCGTAGCGGGGCCCTACAATGAGCAGTTCTTC.

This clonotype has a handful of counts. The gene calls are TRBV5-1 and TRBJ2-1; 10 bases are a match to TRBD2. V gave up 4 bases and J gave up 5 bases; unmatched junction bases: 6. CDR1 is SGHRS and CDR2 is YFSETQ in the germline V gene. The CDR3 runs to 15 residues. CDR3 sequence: CASSRAGGRNNEQFF. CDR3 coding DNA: TGCGCCAGCAGCCGAGCGGGGGGGCGGAACAATGAGCAGTTCTTC. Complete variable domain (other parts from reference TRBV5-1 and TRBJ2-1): KAGVTQTPRYLIKTRGQQVTLSCSPISGHRSVSWYQQTPGQGLQFLFEYFSETQRNKGNFPGRFSGRQFSNSRSEMNVSTLELGDSALYLCASSRAGGRNNEQFFGPGTRLTVL.

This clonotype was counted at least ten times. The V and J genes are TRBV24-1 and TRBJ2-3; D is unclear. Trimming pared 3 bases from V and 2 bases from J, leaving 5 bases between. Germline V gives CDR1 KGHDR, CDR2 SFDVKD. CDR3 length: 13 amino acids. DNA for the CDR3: TGTGCCACCAGTGATCGCTCCACAGATACGCAGTATTTT. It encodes CATSDRSTDTQYF.

The CDR3, as DNA: TGCGCCAGCAGTGAATCCCTAACAGGGGGAAGGTACTTC. Encoded protein: CASSESLTGGRYF. J is TRBJ2-4 and V is TRBV10-2; TRBD1 agrees at 8 bases. V lost 3 bases, J lost 15 bases, and 10 bases stayed unmatched. Germline V gene data show CDR1 as WSHSY and CDR2 as SAAADI. The CDR3 is 13 residues long.

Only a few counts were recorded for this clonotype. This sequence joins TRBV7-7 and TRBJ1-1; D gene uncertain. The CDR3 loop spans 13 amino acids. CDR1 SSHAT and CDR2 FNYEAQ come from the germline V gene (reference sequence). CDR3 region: CASARGMNTEAFF. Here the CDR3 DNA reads TGTGCTAGTGCGAGAGGCATGAACACTGAAGCTTTCTTT.

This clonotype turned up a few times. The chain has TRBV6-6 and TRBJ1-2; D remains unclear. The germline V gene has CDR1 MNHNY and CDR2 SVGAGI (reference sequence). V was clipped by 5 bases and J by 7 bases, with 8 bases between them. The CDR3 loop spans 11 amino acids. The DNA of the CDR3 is TGTGCCAGCAGTCAGGCGGGTGGCTACACCTTC. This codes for CASSQAGGYTF.